This TCR beta chain was retrieved from a study of T cell repertoires and Cas9 in healthy adults. Study-wide background: CD4 and CD8 compartments: SpCas9-reactive T cells profiled for potency, cytotoxicity, lineage. Findings and caveats of the study: SpCas9-reactive regulatory T cells reportedly mitigated SpCas9-reactive effector T cells in vitro.

Concerning this clone itself: The antigen remains undetermined.

This table comes from immunoSEQ multiplex PCR, and its TCRdb copy is limited to in-frame clones, with some not included. The sample yields 20,000 to 25,000 clones, roughly 90% seen once. Looked up from germline, CDR1 is MNHEY and CDR2 is SMNVEV (reference sequence). This CDR3 is 14 amino acids long. V lost 2 bases to trimming and J lost 4 bases, with 11 bases between them. V is TRBV27 and J is TRBJ1-1; D unresolved. Sequencing was performed on CD4+ effector T cells (CD127+, CD25-, CD137-, CD154-) from PBMCs; culture status not recorded. The receptor was derived from a human donor in good health. The CDR3 loop reads CASSLRRTGTEAFF. DNA for the CDR3: TGTGCCAGCAGTTTAAGGCGGACGGGCACTGAAGCTTTCTTT.